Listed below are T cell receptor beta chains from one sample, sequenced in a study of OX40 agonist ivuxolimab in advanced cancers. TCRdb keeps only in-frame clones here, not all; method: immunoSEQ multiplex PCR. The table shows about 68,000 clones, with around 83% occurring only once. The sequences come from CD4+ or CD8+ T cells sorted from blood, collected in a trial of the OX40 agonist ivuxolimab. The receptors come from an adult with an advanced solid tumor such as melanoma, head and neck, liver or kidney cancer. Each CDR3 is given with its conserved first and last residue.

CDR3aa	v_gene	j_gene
CASSQAVGPSNYGYTF	TRBV14	TRBJ1-2
CASSLGGEADTQYF	TRBV7-8	TRBJ2-3
CASSSHFRYSNQPQHF	TRBV28	TRBJ1-5
CASSPDLRVWTEAFF	TRBV5-5	TRBJ1-1
CASFAVLNEKLFF	TRBV28	TRBJ1-4
CASSDRRTALQPQHF	TRBV10-2	TRBJ1-5
CASSLIPIVQRQHF	TRBV7-2	TRBJ1-5
CASRVTSGGATDTQYF	TRBV5-6	TRBJ2-3
CASSDAGGARDTQYF	TRBV10-1	TRBJ2-3
CASSASGGTYNEQFF	TRBV6-1	TRBJ2-1
CASSPGNTEAFF	TRBV5-5	TRBJ1-1
CASSRTGAIAVQQYF	TRBV6-1	TRBJ2-7
CASSLTEDNEQFF	TRBV7-7	TRBJ2-1
CASSPRGAEQFF	TRBV18	TRBJ2-1
CASRAGQGNPQETQYF	TRBV2	TRBJ2-5
CASSGQPGSGANVLTF	TRBV27	TRBJ2-6
CASSLQGAYEQYF	TRBV7-2	TRBJ2-7
CSVEGASNYGYTF	TRBV29-1	TRBJ1-2